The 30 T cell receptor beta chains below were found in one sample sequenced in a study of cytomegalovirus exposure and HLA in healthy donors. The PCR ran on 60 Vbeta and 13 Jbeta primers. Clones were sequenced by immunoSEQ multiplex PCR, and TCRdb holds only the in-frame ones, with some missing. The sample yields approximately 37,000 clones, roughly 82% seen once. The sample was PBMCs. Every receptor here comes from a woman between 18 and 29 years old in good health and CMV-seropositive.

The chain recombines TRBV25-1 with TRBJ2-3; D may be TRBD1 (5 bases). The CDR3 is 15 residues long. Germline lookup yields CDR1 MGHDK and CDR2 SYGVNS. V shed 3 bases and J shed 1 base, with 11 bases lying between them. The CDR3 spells CASSDQGLGTDTQYF. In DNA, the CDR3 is TGTGCCAGCAGTGATCAGGGTCTGGGCACAGATACGCAGTATTTT. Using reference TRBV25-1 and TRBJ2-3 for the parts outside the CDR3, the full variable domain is EADIYQTPRYLVIGTGKKITLECSQTMGHDKMYWYQQDPGMELHLIHYSYGVNSTEKGDLSSESTVSRIRTEHFPLTLESARPSHTSQYLCASSDQGLGTDTQYFGPGTRLTVL.

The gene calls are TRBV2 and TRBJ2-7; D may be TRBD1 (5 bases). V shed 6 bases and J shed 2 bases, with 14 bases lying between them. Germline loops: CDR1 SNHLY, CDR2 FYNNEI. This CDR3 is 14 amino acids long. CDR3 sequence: CASRSWGRTYEQYF. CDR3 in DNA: TGTGCCAGCAGGTCCTGGGGCAGAACCTACGAGCAGTACTTC.

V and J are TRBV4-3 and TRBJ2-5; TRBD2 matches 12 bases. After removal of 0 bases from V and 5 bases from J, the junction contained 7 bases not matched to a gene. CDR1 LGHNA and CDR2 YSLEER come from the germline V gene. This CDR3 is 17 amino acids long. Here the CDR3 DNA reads TGCGCCAGCAGCCAAGACCGACTAGCGGGAGTAACGGAGACCCAGTACTTC. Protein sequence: CASSQDRLAGVTETQYF.

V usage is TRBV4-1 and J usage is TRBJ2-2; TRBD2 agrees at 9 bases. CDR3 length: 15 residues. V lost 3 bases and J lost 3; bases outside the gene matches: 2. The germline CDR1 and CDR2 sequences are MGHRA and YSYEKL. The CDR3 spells CASSHLAGYTGELFF. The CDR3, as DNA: TGCGCCAGCAGCCACCTAGCGGGGTACACCGGGGAGCTGTTTTTT.

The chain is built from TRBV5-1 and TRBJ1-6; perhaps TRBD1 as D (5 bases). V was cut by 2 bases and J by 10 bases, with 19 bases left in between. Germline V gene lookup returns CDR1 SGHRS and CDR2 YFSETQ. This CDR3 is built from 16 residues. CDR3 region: CASSFGGGYRPSPLHF. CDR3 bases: TGCGCCAGCAGCTTCGGGGGGGGTTACCGTCCCTCACCCCTCCACTTT.

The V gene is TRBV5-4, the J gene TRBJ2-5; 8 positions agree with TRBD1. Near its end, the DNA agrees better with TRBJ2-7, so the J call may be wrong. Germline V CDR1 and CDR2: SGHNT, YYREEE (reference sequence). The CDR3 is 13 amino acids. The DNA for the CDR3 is TGTGCCAGCAGCTCATCAGGGGGCCACGAGCAGTACTTC. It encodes CASSSSGGHEQYF.

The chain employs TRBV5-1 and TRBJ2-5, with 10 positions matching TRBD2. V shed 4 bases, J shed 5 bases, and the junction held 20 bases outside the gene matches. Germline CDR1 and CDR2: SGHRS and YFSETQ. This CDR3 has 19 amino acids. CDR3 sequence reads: CASSIYPRDSGGSGETQYF. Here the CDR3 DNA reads TGCGCCAGCAGCATATACCCCCGTGATAGCGGGGGGTCAGGGGAGACCCAGTACTTC.

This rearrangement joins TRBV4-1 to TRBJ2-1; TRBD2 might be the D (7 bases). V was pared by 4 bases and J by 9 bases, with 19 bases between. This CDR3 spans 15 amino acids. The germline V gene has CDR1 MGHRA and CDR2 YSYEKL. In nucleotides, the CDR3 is TGCGCCAGCAGCCTGGGGGGGCTAGACGCCGCTGAGCAGTTCTTC. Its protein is CASSLGGLDAAEQFF.

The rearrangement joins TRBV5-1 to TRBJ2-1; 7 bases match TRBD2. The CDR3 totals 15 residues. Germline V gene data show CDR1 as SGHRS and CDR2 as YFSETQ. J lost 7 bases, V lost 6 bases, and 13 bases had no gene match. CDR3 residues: CASTPGGGRYNEQFF. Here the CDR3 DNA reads TGCGCCAGCACCCCTGGGGGAGGGCGATATAATGAGCAGTTCTTC.

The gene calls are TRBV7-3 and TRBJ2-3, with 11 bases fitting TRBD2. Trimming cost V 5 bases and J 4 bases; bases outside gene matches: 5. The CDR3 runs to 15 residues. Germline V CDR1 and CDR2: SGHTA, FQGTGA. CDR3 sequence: CASSEGLAVSDTQYF. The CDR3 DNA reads TGTGCCAGCAGCGAGGGACTAGCGGTCTCAGATACGCAGTATTTT.

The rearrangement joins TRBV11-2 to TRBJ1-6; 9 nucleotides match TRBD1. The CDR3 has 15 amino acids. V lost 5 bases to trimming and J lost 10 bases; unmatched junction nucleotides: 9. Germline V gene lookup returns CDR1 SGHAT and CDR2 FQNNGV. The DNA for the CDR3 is TGTGCCAGCAGCCCAACGACAGGGGGAGAGTCACCCCTCCACTTT. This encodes CASSPTTGGESPLHF.

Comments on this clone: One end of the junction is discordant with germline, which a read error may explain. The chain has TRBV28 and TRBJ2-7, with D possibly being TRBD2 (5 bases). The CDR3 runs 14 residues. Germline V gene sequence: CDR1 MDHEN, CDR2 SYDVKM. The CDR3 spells CASSPLDSTASENF. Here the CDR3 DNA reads TGTGCCAGCAGCCCACTAGACTCCACGGCCAGTGAGAACTTC.

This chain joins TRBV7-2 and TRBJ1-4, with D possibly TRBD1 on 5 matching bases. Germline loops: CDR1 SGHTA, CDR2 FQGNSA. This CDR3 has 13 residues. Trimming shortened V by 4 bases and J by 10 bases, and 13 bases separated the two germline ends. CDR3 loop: CASSSSTGGKLFF. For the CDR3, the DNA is TGTGCCAGCAGCTCCTCGACGGGGGGAAAACTGTTTTTT.

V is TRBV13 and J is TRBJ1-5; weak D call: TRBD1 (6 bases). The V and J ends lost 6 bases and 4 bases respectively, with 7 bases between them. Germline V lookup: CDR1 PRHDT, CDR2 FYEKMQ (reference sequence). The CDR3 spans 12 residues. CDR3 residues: CASRQGNQPQHF. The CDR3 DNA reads TGTGCCAGCAGGCAGGGGAATCAGCCCCAGCATTTT.

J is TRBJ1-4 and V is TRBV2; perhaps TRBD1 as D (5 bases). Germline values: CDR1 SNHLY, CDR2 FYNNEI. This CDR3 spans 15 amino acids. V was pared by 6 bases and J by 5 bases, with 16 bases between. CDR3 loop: CASRMLQGPNEKLFF. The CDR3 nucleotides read TGTGCCAGCAGGATGCTTCAGGGTCCCAATGAAAAACTGTTTTTT.

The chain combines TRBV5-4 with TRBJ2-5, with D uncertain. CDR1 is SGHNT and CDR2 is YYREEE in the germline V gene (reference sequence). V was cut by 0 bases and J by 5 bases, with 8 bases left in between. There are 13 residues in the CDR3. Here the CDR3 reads CASSLDVGETQYF. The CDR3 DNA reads TGTGCCAGCAGCTTGGATGTTGGCGAGACCCAGTACTTC.

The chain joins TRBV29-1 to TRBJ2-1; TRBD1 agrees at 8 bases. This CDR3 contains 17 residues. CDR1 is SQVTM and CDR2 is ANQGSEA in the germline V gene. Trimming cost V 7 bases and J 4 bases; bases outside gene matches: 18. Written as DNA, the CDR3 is TGCAGCGAACGGACAAGCTCAGGGGGCGGAATTTACAATGAGCAGTTCTTC. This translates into CSERTSSGGGIYNEQFF.

DNA of the CDR3: TGTGCCAGCAGCCCAGGACAGAACCAAGAGACCCAGTACTTC. Protein sequence: CASSPGQNQETQYF. The chain couples TRBV9 to TRBJ2-5, with TRBD1 as a possible D gene (6 bases). There are 14 residues in the CDR3. Germline CDR1 is SGDLS and CDR2 is YYNGEE. Trimming cost V 4 bases and J 0 bases, with 10 bases left between them. The full variable domain, with the rest looked up from reference TRBV9 and TRBJ2-5, is DSGVTQTPKHLITATGQRVTLRCSPRSGDLSVYWYQQSLDQGLQFLIQYYNGEERAKGNILERFSAQQFPDLHSELNLSSLELGDSALYFCASSPGQNQETQYFGPGTRLLVL.

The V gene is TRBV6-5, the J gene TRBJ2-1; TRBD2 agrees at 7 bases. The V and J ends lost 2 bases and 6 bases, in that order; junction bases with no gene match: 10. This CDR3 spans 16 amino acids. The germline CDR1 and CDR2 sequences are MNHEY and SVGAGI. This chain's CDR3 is CASSYLDAGRGNEQFF. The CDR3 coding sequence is TGTGCCAGCAGTTACCTAGACGCGGGGAGGGGCAATGAGCAGTTCTTC.

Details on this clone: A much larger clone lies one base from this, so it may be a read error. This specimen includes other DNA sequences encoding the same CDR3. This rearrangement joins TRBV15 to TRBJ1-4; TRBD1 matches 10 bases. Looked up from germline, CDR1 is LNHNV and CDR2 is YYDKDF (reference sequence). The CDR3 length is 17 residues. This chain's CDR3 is CATSTFGQGVTNEKLFF. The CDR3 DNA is TGTGCCACCAGCACCTTCGGACAGGGGGTAACTAATGAAAAACTGTTTTTC.

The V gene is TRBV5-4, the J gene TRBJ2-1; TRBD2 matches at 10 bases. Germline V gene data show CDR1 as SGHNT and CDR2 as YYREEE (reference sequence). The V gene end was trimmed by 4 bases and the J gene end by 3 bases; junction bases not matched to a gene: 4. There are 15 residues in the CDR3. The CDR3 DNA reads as TGTGCCAGCAGCCAAACTAGCGGGGTCTACAATGAGCAGTTCTTC. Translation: CASSQTSGVYNEQFF. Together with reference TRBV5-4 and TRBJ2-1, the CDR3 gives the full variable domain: ETGVTQSPTHLIKTRGQQVTLRCSSQSGHNTVSWYQQALGQGPQFIFQYYREEENGRGNFPPRFSGLQFPNYSSELNVNALELDDSALYLCASSQTSGVYNEQFFGPGTRLTVL.

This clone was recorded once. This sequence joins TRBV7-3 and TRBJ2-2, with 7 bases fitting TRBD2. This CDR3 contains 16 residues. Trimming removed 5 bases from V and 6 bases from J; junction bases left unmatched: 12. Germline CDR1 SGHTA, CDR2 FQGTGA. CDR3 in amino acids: CASSPQGTSVPGELFF. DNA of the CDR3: TGTGCCAGCAGCCCGCAGGGCACTAGCGTTCCCGGGGAGCTGTTTTTT.

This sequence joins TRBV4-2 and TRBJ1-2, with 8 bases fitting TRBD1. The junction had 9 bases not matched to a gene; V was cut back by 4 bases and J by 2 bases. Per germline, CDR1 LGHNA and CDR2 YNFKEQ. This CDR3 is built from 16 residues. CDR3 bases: TGTGCCAGCAGCCTATATACGGGGGACAGGAACTATGGCTACACCTTC. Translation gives CASSLYTGDRNYGYTF.

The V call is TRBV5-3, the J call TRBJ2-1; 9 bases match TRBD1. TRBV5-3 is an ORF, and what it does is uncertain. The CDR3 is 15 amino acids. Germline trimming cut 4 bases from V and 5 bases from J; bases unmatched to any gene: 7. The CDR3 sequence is CARSEDRGVNNEQFF. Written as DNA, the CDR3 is TGTGCCAGAAGCGAGGACAGGGGCGTTAACAATGAGCAGTTCTTC.

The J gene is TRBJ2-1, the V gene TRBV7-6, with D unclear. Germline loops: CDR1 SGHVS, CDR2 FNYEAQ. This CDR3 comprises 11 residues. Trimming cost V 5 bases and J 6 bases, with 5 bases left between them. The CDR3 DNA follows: TGTGCCAGCAGCGGCGGCAATGAGCAGTTCTTC. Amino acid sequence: CASSGGNEQFF.

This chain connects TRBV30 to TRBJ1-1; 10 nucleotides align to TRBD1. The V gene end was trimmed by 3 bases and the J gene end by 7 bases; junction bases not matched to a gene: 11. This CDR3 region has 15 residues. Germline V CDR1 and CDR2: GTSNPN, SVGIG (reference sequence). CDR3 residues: CAWSGTGAIGGEAFF. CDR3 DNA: TGTGCCTGGAGCGGGACAGGGGCCATCGGTGGTGAAGCTTTCTTT. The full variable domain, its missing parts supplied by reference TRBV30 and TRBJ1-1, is SQTIHQWPATLVQPVGSPLSLECTVEGTSNPNLYWYRQAAGRGLQLLFYSVGIGQISSEVPQNLSASRPQDRQFILSSKKLLLSDSGFYLCAWSGTGAIGGEAFFGQGTRLTVV.

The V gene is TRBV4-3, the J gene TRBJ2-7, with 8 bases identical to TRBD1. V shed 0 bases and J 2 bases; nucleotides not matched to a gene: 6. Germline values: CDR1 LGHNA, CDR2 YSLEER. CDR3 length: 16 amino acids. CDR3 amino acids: CASSQDSRTGTYEQYF. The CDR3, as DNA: TGCGCCAGCAGCCAAGATTCGCGGACAGGGACCTACGAGCAGTACTTC.

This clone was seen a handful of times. For the CDR3, the DNA is TGCGCCAGCAGCCAAGGGGGGCTGTCTGGAAACACCATATATTTT. Translated, it gives CASSQGGLSGNTIYF. The V and J genes are TRBV4-1 and TRBJ1-3; possible D gene TRBD1, 6 bases. Germline V gene lookup returns CDR1 MGHRA and CDR2 YSYEKL. The CDR3 runs 15 residues. Trimming took 1 base from V and 1 from J, leaving 8 bases between them.

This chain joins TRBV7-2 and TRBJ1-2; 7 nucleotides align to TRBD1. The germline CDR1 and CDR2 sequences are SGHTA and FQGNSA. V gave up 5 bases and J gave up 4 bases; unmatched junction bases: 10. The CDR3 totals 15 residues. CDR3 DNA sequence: TGTGCCAGCAGCCGACAGGGCGCTAACCTCTATGGCTACACCTTC. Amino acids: CASSRQGANLYGYTF.

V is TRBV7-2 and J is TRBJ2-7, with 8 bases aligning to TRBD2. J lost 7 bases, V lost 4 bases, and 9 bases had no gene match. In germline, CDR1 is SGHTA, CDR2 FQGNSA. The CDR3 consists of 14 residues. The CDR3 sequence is CASSSPQRGQEQYF. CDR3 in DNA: TGTGCCAGCAGCTCCCCCCAGCGGGGGCAAGAGCAGTACTTC.